These 14 T cell receptor beta chains originate from one sample sequenced in a study of cytomegalovirus exposure and HLA in healthy donors. PCR was performed using 60 Vbeta and 13 Jbeta primers. TCRdb's copy holds only in-frame clones and misses some; the assay was immunoSEQ multiplex PCR. This table has about 200,000 clones, about 74% appearing once. Sequences were obtained from PBMCs. These receptors originate from a man aged 40-49 years in good health and CMV-seronegative.

This chain connects TRBV25-1 to TRBJ1-5; D not certain. V was clipped by 7 bases and J by 0 bases, with 19 bases between them. Germline loops: CDR1 MGHDK, CDR2 SYGVNS. The CDR3 covers 17 residues. CDR3 protein: CASTRGLDVDSNQPQHF. The CDR3 nucleotides read TGTGCCAGCACCCGAGGACTTGACGTTGATAGCAATCAGCCCCAGCATTTT.

The J gene is TRBJ2-3, the V gene TRBV10-3, with 10 bases identical to TRBD1. In germline, CDR1 is ENHRY, CDR2 SYGVKD. The trim removed 6 bases at V and 6 bases at J, leaving 9 bases unmatched. The CDR3 spans 15 residues. The CDR3 spells CAIRGQGKEGDTQYF. The CDR3 DNA reads as TGTGCCATCAGGGGACAGGGGAAGGAGGGGGATACGCAGTATTTT.

The CDR3, as DNA: TGCGCCAGCAGCCCGGGGGGAGCGGGGGGCCCAAACTACAATGAGCAGTTCTTC. This codes for CASSPGGAGGPNYNEQFF. This chain uses TRBV5-1 with TRBJ2-1, with TRBD2 matching 9 bases. The J segment lost 3 bases and the V segment lost 4 bases, leaving 14 bases of the junction unmatched. The CDR3 runs to 18 residues. The germline CDR1 and CDR2 sequences are SGHRS and YFSETQ.

The J gene is TRBJ1-1, the V gene TRBV7-2, with 7 bases that match TRBD1. This CDR3 is 17 amino acids long. CDR1 SGHTA and CDR2 FQGNSA come from the germline V gene. V shed 5 bases, J shed 0 bases, and the junction held 12 bases outside the gene matches. In DNA, the CDR3 is TGTGCCAGCAGCCCCTGGGGACAGAAAACCATGAACACTGAAGCTTTCTTT. This encodes CASSPWGQKTMNTEAFF.

This chain connects TRBV2 to TRBJ2-3; 7 nucleotides line up with TRBD2. Germline values: CDR1 SNHLY, CDR2 FYNNEI. There are 16 residues in the CDR3. The V gene end was trimmed by 4 bases and the J gene end by 2 bases; junction bases not matched to a gene: 9. DNA of the CDR3: TGTGCCAGCAGTGTCCAGCGGGAAACCTCCACAGATACGCAGTATTTT. It is translated as CASSVQRETSTDTQYF.

This chain connects TRBV30 to TRBJ2-7; D is ambiguous. Germline V gene sequence: CDR1 GTSNPN, CDR2 SVGIG (reference sequence). The CDR3 is 13 amino acids. Trimming pared 1 base from V and 4 bases from J, leaving 11 bases between. The CDR3 here is CAWSGLALYEQYF. For the CDR3, the DNA is TGTGCCTGGAGTGGTTTGGCTCTTTACGAGCAGTACTTC.

The chain uses TRBV12-5 and TRBJ2-1; the match to TRBD1 covers 8 bases. Germline V lookup: CDR1 LGHNT, CDR2 FRNRAP. The CDR3 totals 15 residues. The V segment lost 3 bases and the J segment 7 bases; nucleotides outside the gene matches: 8. The DNA of the CDR3 is TGTGCTAGTGGTTTCCGGACAGGGAGGATAAATGAGCAGTTCTTC. Its protein product is CASGFRTGRINEQFF.

This chain links TRBV27 with TRBJ1-3, with D perhaps matching TRBD1 (5 bases). The CDR3 length is 14 residues. With 4 bases removed from V and 6 bases from J, the gap between germline ends came to 13 bases. Germline CDR1 is MNHEY and CDR2 is SMNVEV (reference sequence). Written as DNA, the CDR3 is TGTGCCAGCAGTTCTCGGGGGATTGCAAACACCATATATTTT. Protein sequence: CASSSRGIANTIYF.

Of note for this clone: The sample holds other DNA sequences that translate to the same CDR3. The rearrangement joins TRBV7-2 to TRBJ2-7; perhaps TRBD2 as D (6 bases). Germline CDR1 SGHTA, CDR2 FQGNSA. Trimming cost V 5 bases and J 7 bases, with 9 bases left between them. The CDR3 is 11 amino acids. The CDR3 is CASSAGGEQYF. As DNA, the CDR3 is TGTGCCAGCAGCGCCGGAGGGGAGCAGTACTTC.

The V call is TRBV28, the J call TRBJ2-7; TRBD1 might be the D (6 bases). This CDR3 spans 16 amino acids. Germline CDR1 is MDHEN and CDR2 is SYDVKM. Trimming shortened V by 5 bases and J by 6 bases, and 23 bases separated the two germline ends. CDR3 sequence (DNA): TGTGCCAGCAGTATCCCAGGGGCAGGGGTGAGAGGCGAGCAGTACTTC. Amino acid sequence: CASSIPGAGVRGEQYF.

V and J are TRBV19 and TRBJ1-5, with a tentative D call TRBD1 (6 bases). CDR1 is LNHDA and CDR2 is SQIVND in the germline V gene (reference sequence). This CDR3 is built from 14 residues. V lost 2 bases to trimming and J lost 5 bases, with 10 bases between them. The CDR3 DNA is TGTGCCAGTAGTATAAGGGGGGGCGATCAGCCCCAGCATTTT. Protein: CASSIRGGDQPQHF.

The gene calls are TRBV5-1 and TRBJ2-5, with 9 bases identical to TRBD2. Trimming took 4 bases from V and 2 from J; bases not matched to a gene: 12. The CDR3 is made up of 17 amino acids. Germline-derived CDR1 and CDR2 are SGHRS and YFSETQ. The CDR3 nucleotides read TGCGCCAGCAGCCCACGAGGTAGCGGGGGCCCTCAAGAGACCCAGTACTTC. This codes for CASSPRGSGGPQETQYF.

J is TRBJ2-3 and V is TRBV5-6; 8 positions match TRBD1. Losses at the gene ends were 3 bases for V and 2 bases for J; bases not matched to a gene: 5. The CDR3 runs 15 residues. CDR1 and CDR2 from the germline V gene are SGHDT and YYEEEE. The CDR3, as DNA: TGTGCCAGCAGCTCGGACAGGGAGGCCACAGATACGCAGTATTTT. As protein: CASSSDREATDTQYF. The whole variable domain, filled in from reference TRBV5-6 and TRBJ2-3, reads DAGVTQSPTHLIKTRGQQVTLRCSPKSGHDTVSWYQQALGQGPQFIFQYYEEEERQRGNFPDRFSGHQFPNYSSELNVNALLLGDSALYLCASSSDREATDTQYFGPGTRLTVL.

The genes are TRBV19 and TRBJ2-7; possibly TRBD1 for D (6 bases). The CDR3 extends over 13 amino acids. Between the trimmed V and J ends, which lost 6 bases and 1 base, there was a span of 10 bases. Per germline, CDR1 LNHDA and CDR2 SQIVND (reference sequence). This CDR3 reads CASRDRQSYEQYF. CDR3 DNA: TGTGCCAGTAGAGACAGGCAATCCTACGAGCAGTACTTC.